This TCR beta chain originates from a study of blood T cells in healthy people across ages. Regarding this clonotype: A much larger clone differs by one base, so this may be a read error.

For the second PCR, which ran for 7 to 11 cycles, a sample-barcoded 5' primer and a J-beta primer mix were used. TCRdb redid the calling of the 5' RACE reads with MiXCR, one entry per CDR3 protein. In the table there are around 870,000 distinct CDR3 sequences, around 28% of which are singletons. The length of the CDR3 is 14 residues. The germline CDR1 and CDR2 sequences are LGHNA and YNFKEQ. V usage is TRBV4-2 and J usage is TRBJ2-1; D ambiguous. This clonotype was sampled from a woman of 80 years or more in good health. The specimen sequenced was blood. The DNA for the CDR3 is TGTGCCAGCAGCCAAGGTCTTAGCACCAATGAGCGGTTCTTC. This encodes CASSQGLSTNERFF.